The TCR beta chain under discussion was sequenced for a study of early stage breast cancer tumors. Background on the study: The ER+/PR+/HER2- tumors included roughly 8 ductal and four lobular carcinomas. Average read coverage per sample was approximately 9.4-fold. The study, taken as a whole, reports: Chain pairing and CD4, CD8 or FOXP3 expression were not captured.

In germline, CDR1 is SGHNT, CDR2 YYREEE (reference sequence). The length of the CDR3 is 12 residues. Trimming removed 5 bases at V and 7 bases at J, with 12 bases between. In regard to this clone: What it recognizes is unknown.

Clones were sequenced by immunoSEQ multiplex PCR, and TCRdb holds only the in-frame ones, with some missing. Of tens of thousands of clones in the sample, approximately 70% were seen once. The TCR was taken from a person aged 35 to 50 with breast cancer. This chain joins TRBV5-4 and TRBJ1-1, with D perhaps TRBD1 (5 bases). The sample comprised blood. DNA of the CDR3: TGTGCCAGCAGTTATGCCACAGGTGAAGCTTTCTTT. Translated, it gives CASSYATGEAFF.